These 3 T cell receptor beta chains were all obtained from the same sample, sequenced in a study of cytomegalovirus exposure and HLA in healthy donors. A multiplex PCR was run with 60 Vbeta primers and 13 Jbeta primers. Generated by immunoSEQ multiplex PCR, the TCRdb table keeps only in-frame clones and is missing some. The data hold some 93,000 clones, with approximately 68% observed a single time. Source material: PBMCs. All receptors come from a boy aged 10-17 years in good health and CMV-seropositive.

This clone came up once. V and J are TRBV25-1 and TRBJ2-2, with a tentative D call TRBD2 (5 bases). Germline CDR1 MGHDK, CDR2 SYGVNS. V lost 10 bases and J 7 bases, leaving 19 bases between the germline ends. This CDR3 has 14 residues. CDR3 in DNA: TGTGCCATCGCCTCCGGGGTACCCGGCGGGGAGCTGTTTTTT. Its protein is CAIASGVPGGELFF.

The V gene is TRBV7-9, the J gene TRBJ2-1; tentative D call: TRBD1 (6 bases). V shed 4 bases and J shed 7 bases, with 17 bases lying between them. This CDR3 has 15 amino acids. Germline CDR1 SEHNR, CDR2 FQNEAQ (reference sequence). CDR3 in DNA: TGTGCCAGCAGCTCCGGAGGACAGTTAGTAAATGAGCAGTTCTTC. Its translation is CASSSGGQLVNEQFF. The variable domain in full, completed from reference TRBV7-9 and TRBJ2-1, reads DTGVSQNPRHKITKRGQNVTFRCDPISEHNRLYWYRQTLGQGPEFLTYFQNEAQLEKSRLLSDRFSAERPKGSFSTLEIQRTEQGDSAMYLCASSSGGQLVNEQFFGPGTRLTVL.

The chain links TRBV5-4 to TRBJ1-2; D perhaps matches TRBD1 (6 bases). CDR1 and CDR2 from the germline V gene are SGHNT and YYREEE (reference sequence). The CDR3 is made up of 15 amino acids. With 0 bases removed from V and 2 bases from J, the gap between germline ends came to 11 bases. The CDR3 DNA follows: TGTGCCAGCAGCTTGGAACAGGGTCGGAACTATGGCTACACCTTC. Its translation: CASSLEQGRNYGYTF.